This T cell receptor beta chain was sequenced for a study of T cells after yellow fever vaccination. Findings and caveats of the study: A weaker secondary response peaked on day 5, the primary on day 15. Post-booster samples contained most primary-vaccination clones (around 95% CD4, about 90% CD8).

The study made its TCR cDNA through 5'RACE template switching. That step introduced a universal primer site along with UMIs. TCRdb independently ran MiXCR on the 5' RACE reads; one entry per CDR3 protein. The repertoire holds about 260,000 distinct CDR3 sequences, with around 5.3% as singletons. V gave up 0 bases and J gave up 2 bases, with 9 bases separating them. The length of the CDR3 is 14 residues. Germline V lookup: CDR1 SGDLS, CDR2 YYNGEE. This clonotype was detected a few times. The target antigen is unknown. The rearrangement links TRBV9 to TRBJ2-7; TRBD1 is a possible D gene (5 bases). The sequence derives from a man younger than 30 who received the YFV17D yellow fever vaccine. The sample was CD4+ T cells sorted from PBMCs, taken on the day of the yellow fever booster vaccination. In DNA, the CDR3 is TGTGCCAGCAGCGTAGATTGGGGCCCCTACGAGCAGTACTTC. Translated, it gives CASSVDWGPYEQYF.